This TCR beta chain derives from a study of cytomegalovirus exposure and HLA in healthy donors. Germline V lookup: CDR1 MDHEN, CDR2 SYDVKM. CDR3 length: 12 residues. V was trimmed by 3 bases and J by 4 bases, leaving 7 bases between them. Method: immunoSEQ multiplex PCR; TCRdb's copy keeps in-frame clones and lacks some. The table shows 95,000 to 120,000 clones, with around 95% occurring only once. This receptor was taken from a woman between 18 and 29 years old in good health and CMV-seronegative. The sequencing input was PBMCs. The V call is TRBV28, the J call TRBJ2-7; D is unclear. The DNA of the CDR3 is TGTGCCAGCAGTTTGAACGGTTACGAGCAGTACTTC. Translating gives CASSLNGYEQYF.